A single sample is the source of the 7 T cell receptor beta chains below, sequenced in a study of metastatic and nonmetastatic thyroid tumors. TCRdb reprocessed the PCR reads using MiXCR. The table lists around 14,000 clones, 24% of them singletons. Among the patients, none had received any treatment before thyroid surgery. The sample taken for sequencing was tumor tissue. Receptors were obtained from a female donor with papillary thyroid cancer or a benign thyroid nodule (not recorded which). Some clones in this sample may be carry-over from other donors' samples.

V usage is TRBV11-2 and J usage is TRBJ1-2; 9 nucleotides line up with TRBD1. CDR1 and CDR2 from the germline V gene are SGHAT and FQNNGV. With V trimmed by 6 bases and J by 7 bases, 6 bases remained unmatched. This CDR3 comprises 13 residues. CDR3: CASSTGQGSGYTF. For the CDR3, the DNA is TGTGCCAGCAGTACAGGACAGGGGTCTGGCTACACCTTC.

This clone occurred many times. The rearrangement joins TRBV6-4 to TRBJ2-1; 10 bases are shared with TRBD1. CDR1 is MRHNA and CDR2 is SNTAGT in the germline V gene. The CDR3 runs 14 residues. The V gene end was trimmed by 4 bases and the J gene end by 8 bases; junction bases not matched to a gene: 5. CDR3 protein: CASSATGGWDEQFF. The CDR3 region has the DNA TGTGCCAGCAGTGCGACAGGGGGCTGGGATGAGCAGTTCTTC.

In its sample, this clone was seen many times. The CDR3 sequence: CASSYSLGRENEQYF. The DNA of the CDR3 is TGTGCCAGCAGTTACTCGTTAGGGAGGGAGAACGAGCAGTACTTC. The chain links TRBV6-5 to TRBJ2-7, with TRBD2 matching 7 bases. In germline, CDR1 is MNHEY, CDR2 SVGAGI. CDR3 length: 15 residues. Unmatched junction bases numbered 7, after V lost 0 bases and J lost 5 bases.

This clone came up many times. The chain links TRBV14 to TRBJ1-1; weak D call: TRBD1 (5 bases). The germline V gene encodes CDR1 SGHDN and CDR2 FVKESK. Trimming removed 4 bases from V and 5 bases from J, with 14 bases in between. The CDR3 is 14 residues long. The CDR3: CASSLLGGLTEAFF. CDR3 bases: TGTGCCAGCAGCCTATTGGGGGGGTTAACTGAAGCTTTCTTT. Based on the CDR3 plus reference TRBV14 and TRBJ1-1, the full variable domain is EAGVTQFPSHSVIEKGQTVTLRCDPISGHDNLYWYRRVMGKEIKFLLHFVKESKQDESGMPNNRFLAERTGGTYSTLKVQPAELEDSGVYFCASSLLGGLTEAFFGQGTRLTVV.

By its share, this clone is medium-sized. J is TRBJ2-7 and V is TRBV20-1, with 10 bases fitting TRBD1. The V gene end was trimmed by 1 base and the J gene end by 3 bases; junction bases not matched to a gene: 0. The germline V gene has CDR1 DFQATT and CDR2 SNEGSKA (reference sequence). CDR3 length: 13 amino acids. CDR3 nucleotides: TGCAGTGCTAGAGGGACAGGGGGCTACGAGCAGTACTTC. Translating gives CSARGTGGYEQYF.

About this clone: The junction shows a germline mismatch at one end, possibly a read error. This sequence joins TRBV11-3 and TRBJ2-1; D uncertain. Germline CDR1 and CDR2: SGHNT and YENEEA. The CDR3 is 12 residues long. Here the CDR3 DNA reads TGTGCCAGCAGCCCGGATTACAATGGGCAGTTCTTC. Its translation: CASSPDYNGQFF.

This clone occurred many times. A much larger clone is a single base away; this may be a read error. This chain joins TRBV19 and TRBJ2-4; the D is unclear. The CDR3 has 13 residues. Germline assignment: CDR1 LNHDA and CDR2 SQIVND (reference sequence). The CDR3 DNA reads TGTGCCTGTAGTATGACCACCCAAAACATTCAGTACTTC. Residues: CACSMTTQNIQYF.